These 28 T cell receptor beta chains originate from one sample sequenced in a study of blood T cell repertoires in COVID-19. The method was immunoSEQ multiplex PCR; TCRdb's version includes in-frame clones alone and lacks a portion of them. In the table there are 35,000 or so clones, roughly 90% of which are singletons. Sequenced: peripheral blood. The receptor source for this set is a man aged 55-75 years with active or convalescent COVID-19.

The chain employs TRBV3-1 (or the pseudogene TRBV3-2) and TRBJ2-1, with D possibly being TRBD1 (5 bases). Germline loops: CDR1 LGHDT, CDR2 YNNKEL (reference sequence). Trimming removed 4 bases at V and 3 bases at J, with 10 bases between. The CDR3 sequence is 14 residues long. The CDR3 is CASSPGQIYNEQFF. Here the CDR3 DNA reads TGTGCCAGCAGCCCCGGACAAATCTACAATGAGCAGTTCTTC.

The V and J genes are TRBV5-1 and TRBJ1-1; the match to TRBD1 covers 7 bases. The CDR3 runs to 16 residues. V gave up 1 base and J gave up 0 bases; unmatched junction bases: 6. Germline V gene sequence: CDR1 SGHRS, CDR2 YFSETQ. CDR3: CASSLLGQFMNTEAFF. The DNA for the CDR3 is TGCGCCAGCAGCTTGTTGGGACAGTTCATGAACACTGAAGCTTTCTTT.

The chain employs TRBV5-8 and TRBJ2-1; D remains ambiguous. The CDR3 totals 16 residues. Looked up from germline, CDR1 is SGHTS and CDR2 is YDEGEE. Trimming removed 6 bases at V and 3 bases at J, with 19 bases between. CDR3 sequence reads: CASNPTPEEYYNEQFF. Written as DNA, the CDR3 is TGTGCCAGCAACCCTACCCCCGAGGAGTACTACAATGAGCAGTTCTTC.

The chain is built from TRBV3-1 (or the pseudogene TRBV3-2) and TRBJ1-1; no firm D call. CDR1 is LGHDT, CDR2 YNNKEL, per germline (reference sequence). Trimming removed 4 bases from V and 1 base from J, with 7 bases in between. CDR3 length equals 13 residues. The CDR3 DNA is TGTGCCAGCAGCCCTACCGGGAACACTGAAGCTTTCTTT. This encodes CASSPTGNTEAFF.

This clone appeared a single time. The chain couples TRBV7-2 to TRBJ1-1; D remains ambiguous. This CDR3 has 14 residues. The germline V gene has CDR1 SGHTA and CDR2 FQGNSA. The V end lost 3 bases, the J end lost 0 bases, and 8 bases lay between the germline ends. CDR3 DNA: TGTGCCAGCAGCTTTCACCAGGTGAACACTGAAGCTTTCTTT. Residues: CASSFHQVNTEAFF.

The gene calls are TRBV12-5 and TRBJ2-5; D possibly corresponds to TRBD2 (5 bases). V lost 2 bases to trimming and J lost 2 bases, with 15 bases between them. This CDR3 is built from 16 residues. Germline V gene sequence: CDR1 LGHNT, CDR2 FRNRAP. The chain's CDR3 is CASGLLVGRTQETQYF. The DNA of the CDR3 is TGTGCTAGTGGTTTGCTGGTAGGGAGAACTCAAGAGACCCAGTACTTC.

This chain joins TRBV19 and TRBJ1-2; D is uncertain. The CDR3 has 14 amino acids. The germline CDR1 and CDR2 sequences are LNHDA and SQIVND (reference sequence). V lost 1 base and J 1 base, leaving 7 bases between the germline ends. For the CDR3, the DNA is TGTGCCAGTAGTATAGGAGGGAATAACTATGGCTACACCTTC. Protein product: CASSIGGNNYGYTF.

The rearrangement links TRBV5-1 to TRBJ2-3; 7 bases are a match to TRBD1. The V gene end was trimmed by 2 bases and the J gene end by 2 bases; junction bases not matched to a gene: 5. Germline CDR1 is SGHRS and CDR2 is YFSETQ. The CDR3 runs 15 residues. The CDR3 region has the DNA TGCGCCAGCAGCTTACAGGGGCCCAACACAGATACGCAGTATTTT. Residues: CASSLQGPNTDTQYF.

The rearrangement joins TRBV2 to TRBJ1-6, with D maybe TRBD1 (6 bases). V was trimmed by 7 bases and J by 8 bases, leaving 15 bases between them. The CDR3 covers 14 residues. Germline CDR1 SNHLY, CDR2 FYNNEI. The CDR3 region is CASTRQVSDSPLHF. CDR3 nucleotides: TGTGCCAGCACGCGACAGGTTAGCGATTCACCCCTCCACTTT. Based on the CDR3 plus reference TRBV2 and TRBJ1-6, the full variable domain is EPEVTQTPSHQVTQMGQEVILRCVPISNHLYFYWYRQILGQKVEFLVSFYNNEISEKSEIFDDQFSVERPDGSNFTLKIRSTKLEDSAMYFCASTRQVSDSPLHFGNGTRLTVT.

The rearrangement joins TRBV4-3 to TRBJ2-5, with 9 bases that match TRBD2. CDR3 length: 17 residues. V was clipped by 0 bases and J by 2 bases; unmatched bases: 7. CDR1 is LGHNA and CDR2 is YSLEER in the germline V gene. CDR3 amino acids: CASSQDLRLAGQETQYF. The CDR3 bases are TGCGCCAGCAGCCAAGATCTTCGTCTAGCGGGACAAGAGACCCAGTACTTC.

The V gene is TRBV6-5, the J gene TRBJ1-3; D might be TRBD1 (6 bases). This CDR3 is built from 15 residues. Trimming stripped 4 bases from V and 0 bases from J, with 10 bases between. CDR1 and CDR2 (germline): MNHEY, SVGAGI. CDR3 coding DNA: TGTGCCAGCAGTTTGGGGGGGCCCTCTGGAAACACCATATATTTT. Translation gives CASSLGGPSGNTIYF.

The V and J genes are TRBV5-1 and TRBJ2-1; 7 nucleotides match TRBD2. V gave up 4 bases and J gave up 7 bases; unmatched junction bases: 14. The germline V gene has CDR1 SGHRS and CDR2 YFSETQ. The CDR3 totals 16 residues. The CDR3 sequence: CASSGRAGSLGNEQFF. CDR3 DNA sequence: TGCGCCAGCAGCGGAAGAGCGGGGTCCCTTGGGAATGAGCAGTTCTTC.

Here the CDR3 reads CASSLLRAGEQFF. The DNA for the CDR3 is TGTGCCAGCAGTTTATTGCGGGCGGGAGAGCAGTTCTTC. This chain uses TRBV12-3 or TRBV12-4 with TRBJ2-1; D is perhaps TRBD2 (6 bases). The V gene lost 2 bases and the J gene lost 10 bases, with 12 bases spanning the gap. This CDR3 has 13 amino acids.

The chain uses TRBV12-3 or TRBV12-4 and TRBJ1-1; 8 positions agree with TRBD1. The CDR3 consists of 13 residues. Trimming took 7 bases from V and 3 from J; bases not matched to a gene: 4. CDR3 loop: CASTVQGDTEAFF. The CDR3 region has the DNA TGTGCCAGCACCGTACAGGGGGACACTGAAGCTTTCTTT.

V gene TRBV10-2 combines with J gene TRBJ1-2, with D perhaps matching TRBD1 (6 bases). Germline values: CDR1 WSHSY, CDR2 SAAADI. The V and J ends lost 4 bases and 6 bases respectively, with 24 bases between them. This CDR3 is 17 amino acids long. CDR3: CASSVLGAGSLLHGYTF. In DNA form, the CDR3 reads TGCGCCAGCAGTGTCCTGGGGGCAGGAAGTCTCCTACATGGCTACACCTTC.

The chain links TRBV2 to TRBJ1-4; maybe TRBD1 (6 bases). The CDR3 loop spans 15 amino acids. V was pared by 5 bases and J by 5 bases, with 15 bases between. CDR1 is SNHLY, CDR2 FYNNEI, per germline. The DNA of the CDR3 is TGTGCCAGCAGTCGCTACAGGGCGGCCAATGAAAAACTGTTTTTT. This encodes CASSRYRAANEKLFF.

The chain employs TRBV7-2 and TRBJ2-3; no clear D. Trimming removed 1 base from V and 5 bases from J, with 13 bases in between. The CDR3 length is 15 residues. Germline V gene sequence: CDR1 SGHTA, CDR2 FQGNSA. CDR3 in DNA: TGTGCCAGCAGCTTAGGAGGTAGCTTTGGAGATACGCAGTATTTT. Translating it yields CASSLGGSFGDTQYF.

V gene TRBV27 combines with J gene TRBJ1-3; possible D gene TRBD1, 6 bases. The germline V gene encodes CDR1 MNHEY and CDR2 SMNVEV (reference sequence). The CDR3 is made up of 15 amino acids. V lost 8 bases to trimming and J lost 4 bases, with 18 bases between them. CDR3 sequence reads: CASRPTGTSGNTIYF. In nucleotides, the CDR3 is TGTGCCAGCCGACCGACCGGGACATCAGGAAACACCATATATTTT.

This chain connects TRBV28 to TRBJ1-1; 8 bases fit TRBD1. The V segment lost 10 bases and the J segment 2 bases; nucleotides outside the gene matches: 6. Germline V CDR1 and CDR2: MDHEN, SYDVKM. The CDR3 extends over 13 amino acids. The CDR3, as DNA: TGTGCCACCCTGGGACAGGTTAACACTGAAGCTTTCTTT. Its translation: CATLGQVNTEAFF.

The V and J genes are TRBV7-9 and TRBJ2-5; 8 bases match TRBD1. The CDR3 spans 14 residues. Germline CDR1 and CDR2: SEHNR and FQNEAQ (reference sequence). Germline trimming cut 5 bases from V and 1 base from J; bases unmatched to any gene: 3. The CDR3 here is CASSTTGGQETQYF. The CDR3 DNA is TGTGCCAGCAGCACCACAGGGGGCCAAGAGACCCAGTACTTC. Using reference TRBV7-9 and TRBJ2-5 for the parts outside the CDR3, the full variable domain is DTGVSQNPRHKITKRGQNVTFRCDPISEHNRLYWYRQTLGQGPEFLTYFQNEAQLEKSRLLSDRFSAERPKGSFSTLEIQRTEQGDSAMYLCASSTTGGQETQYFGPGTRLLVL.

The J gene is TRBJ2-3, the V gene TRBV11-2; D is unresolved. Germline V gene sequence: CDR1 SGHAT, CDR2 FQNNGV. This CDR3 comprises 12 residues. Trimming pared 1 base from V and 5 bases from J, leaving 4 bases between. The CDR3: CASSLGGDTQYF. The CDR3 DNA follows: TGTGCCAGCAGCTTAGGAGGAGATACGCAGTATTTT.

Only one count was recorded for this clone. V and J are TRBV7-6 and TRBJ1-4; weak D call: TRBD1 (5 bases). Germline V lookup: CDR1 SGHVS, CDR2 FNYEAQ. The CDR3 is made up of 16 amino acids. Trimming removed 1 base from V and 4 bases from J, with 13 bases in between. CDR3 in amino acids: CASSLGTARGNEKLFF. DNA of the CDR3: TGTGCCAGCAGCTTAGGGACGGCTAGGGGTAATGAAAAACTGTTTTTT. Variable domain in full (rest from reference TRBV7-6 and TRBJ1-4): GAGVSQSPRYKVTKRGQDVALRCDPISGHVSLYWYRQALGQGPEFLTYFNYEAQQDKSGLPNDRFSAERPEGSISTLTIQRTEQRDSAMYRCASSLGTARGNEKLFFGSGTQLSVL.

Only a few counts were recorded for this clone. CDR3 in amino acids: CASSLARGMDGYTF. As DNA, the CDR3 is TGTGCCAGCAGCTTGGCTAGGGGGATGGATGGCTACACCTTC. This chain links TRBV5-4 with TRBJ1-2, with D maybe TRBD1 (6 bases). This CDR3 spans 14 amino acids. Per germline, CDR1 SGHNT and CDR2 YYREEE (reference sequence). Trimming removed 0 bases at V and 6 bases at J, with 12 bases between.

V and J are TRBV5-1 and TRBJ2-3; D is unresolved. The V end lost 1 base, the J end lost 0 bases, and 21 bases lay between the germline ends. This CDR3 has 19 residues. Germline V CDR1 and CDR2: SGHRS, YFSETQ. The DNA of the CDR3 is TGCGCCAGCAGCTTGACTCCGGGTCAGCAGTCTTCTAGCACAGATACGCAGTATTTT. Protein: CASSLTPGQQSSSTDTQYF.

This clone was recorded once. The rearrangement uses TRBV7-8 and TRBJ2-7; a possible D gene is TRBD2 (6 bases). The V end lost 4 bases, the J end lost 0 bases, and 7 bases lay between the germline ends. Germline lookup yields CDR1 SGHVS and CDR2 FQNEAQ. This CDR3 is built from 13 residues. CDR3 nucleotide sequence: TGTGCCAGCAGCTGGACTACCTCCTACGAGCAGTACTTC. It encodes CASSWTTSYEQYF. Complete variable domain (other parts from reference TRBV7-8 and TRBJ2-7): GAGVSQSPRYKVAKRGQDVALRCDPISGHVSLFWYQQALGQGPEFLTYFQNEAQLDKSGLPSDRFFAERPEGSVSTLKIQRTQQEDSAVYLCASSWTTSYEQYFGPGTRLTVT.

The V and J genes are TRBV7-9 and TRBJ2-3; 9 positions agree with TRBD2. The CDR3 extends over 16 amino acids. The germline CDR1 and CDR2 sequences are SEHNR and FQNEAQ (reference sequence). V shed 5 bases and J 5 bases; nucleotides not matched to a gene: 11. CDR3 DNA: TGTGCCAGCAGCATACGCGGGGGACTAGCTGGAGATACGCAGTATTTT. Its protein is CASSIRGGLAGDTQYF. Using reference TRBV7-9 and TRBJ2-3 for the parts outside the CDR3, the full variable domain is DTGVSQNPRHKITKRGQNVTFRCDPISEHNRLYWYRQTLGQGPEFLTYFQNEAQLEKSRLLSDRFSAERPKGSFSTLEIQRTEQGDSAMYLCASSIRGGLAGDTQYFGPGTRLTVL.

This chain links TRBV5-1 with TRBJ2-3; TRBD2 matches at 8 bases. The CDR3 covers 19 residues. The ends lost 0 bases at V and 0 bases at J; junction bases unmatched: 12. Per the germline V gene, CDR1 is SGHRS and CDR2 is YFSETQ. The CDR3 DNA reads as TGCGCCAGCAGCTTGGGCGGACTAGCAAATCGCCGGAGCACAGATACGCAGTATTTT. This encodes CASSLGGLANRRSTDTQYF.

The V call is TRBV2, the J call TRBJ1-2; no firm D call. The CDR3 loop spans 12 amino acids. V was pared by 10 bases and J by 5 bases, with 14 bases between. CDR1 is SNHLY, CDR2 FYNNEI, per germline. DNA of the CDR3: TGTGCCATCCAATGGTTGGAGTATGGCTACACCTTC. Protein product: CAIQWLEYGYTF.